These 15 T cell receptor beta chains came from one sample sequenced in a study of blood T cell repertoires in COVID-19. TCRdb's copy holds only in-frame clones and misses some; the assay was immunoSEQ multiplex PCR. This table holds some 180,000 clones, 70% to 90% found once. The sequenced sample was peripheral blood. These receptors were collected from a man aged 60 to 75 with active or convalescent COVID-19.

The J gene is TRBJ1-1, the V gene TRBV29-1, with 7 bases lining up with TRBD1. The ends lost 5 bases at V and 0 bases at J; junction bases unmatched: 18. The CDR3 is made up of 18 amino acids. In germline, CDR1 is SQVTM, CDR2 ANQGSEA. In DNA, the CDR3 is TGCAGCGTTACACAGGGGCCACTCACATTCCACATGAACACTGAAGCTTTCTTT. This translates into CSVTQGPLTFHMNTEAFF.

The V and J genes are TRBV2 and TRBJ2-2; TRBD2 aligns across 12 bases. V shed 3 bases, J shed 7 bases, and the junction held 3 bases outside the gene matches. The CDR3 totals 15 residues. The germline V gene has CDR1 SNHLY and CDR2 FYNNEI. In nucleotides, the CDR3 is TGTGCCAGCAGTGATGCTAGCGGGGGGGTCGGGGAGCTGTTTTTT. Translating gives CASSDASGGVGELFF.

This clone showed up just once. The genes are TRBV7-3 and TRBJ1-1; D remains unclear. The germline CDR1 and CDR2 sequences are SGHTA and FQGTGA. The V end lost 3 bases, the J end lost 1 base, and 18 bases lay between the germline ends. The CDR3 loop spans 17 amino acids. DNA for the CDR3: TGTGCCAGCAGCTTGGCGGTGGGCGGGAAGTGGAACACTGAAGCTTTCTTT. This codes for CASSLAVGGKWNTEAFF.

This chain links TRBV7-3 with TRBJ2-5; 7 bases fit TRBD2. V dropped 1 base and J dropped 3; count of bases not matched to a gene: 5. The CDR3 consists of 15 residues. Germline assignment: CDR1 SGHTA and CDR2 FQGTGA. The chain's CDR3 is CASSLNGAGEETQYF. The CDR3 nucleotides are TGTGCCAGCAGCTTAAACGGGGCGGGGGAAGAGACCCAGTACTTC.

The chain is built from TRBV7-9 and TRBJ2-3, with TRBD1 matching 8 bases. The CDR3 is made up of 13 amino acids. Germline V gives CDR1 SEHNR, CDR2 FQNEAQ (reference sequence). V gave up 5 bases and J gave up 4 bases; unmatched junction bases: 2. The DNA for the CDR3 is TGTGCCAGCAGCGACAGGGGCCCAGATACGCAGTATTTT. It codes for CASSDRGPDTQYF.

The V call is TRBV11-2, the J call TRBJ2-7; 14 nucleotides agree with TRBD2. After removal of 1 base from V and 7 bases from J, the junction contained 6 bases not matched to a gene. CDR1 and CDR2 from the germline V gene are SGHAT and FQNNGV. The CDR3 runs 16 residues. The CDR3 DNA reads as TGTGCCAGCAGCTTAGGACTAGCGGGGGGGCGAGGTGAGCAGTACTTC. This translates into CASSLGLAGGRGEQYF.

This clone was seen a single time. The chain has TRBV4-1 and TRBJ2-3; D not certain. The V gene lost 3 bases and the J gene lost 5 bases, with 12 bases spanning the gap. CDR1 MGHRA and CDR2 YSYEKL come from the germline V gene. The length of the CDR3 is 14 residues. The CDR3 spells CASSQVLAEDTQYF. The DNA of the CDR3 is TGCGCCAGCAGCCAGGTCCTGGCAGAAGATACGCAGTATTTT.

This chain connects TRBV19 to TRBJ1-2; TRBD1 matches at 7 bases. The CDR3 has 14 amino acids. The germline CDR1 and CDR2 sequences are LNHDA and SQIVND (reference sequence). V lost 5 bases, J lost 6 bases, and 9 bases stayed unmatched. The CDR3 coding sequence is TGTGCCAGTAGTCGCCTGACAGGGACTGATGGCTACACCTTC. Residues: CASSRLTGTDGYTF.

The V call is TRBV5-1, the J call TRBJ2-1; TRBD1 matches 9 bases. Trimming at V came to 5 bases and at J to 8 bases, leaving 11 bases not matched to a gene. This CDR3 region has 15 residues. Germline lookup yields CDR1 SGHRS and CDR2 YFSETQ. DNA for the CDR3: TGCGCCAGCAGTCTGTCCACAGGGGGCGTCGATGAGCAGTTCTTC. It specifies CASSLSTGGVDEQFF.

Here the CDR3 reads CASSLTRNEKLFF. The CDR3 DNA sequence: TGTGCCAGCAGTTTAACCAGAAATGAAAAACTGTTTTTT. This chain connects TRBV27 to TRBJ1-4, with D hard to call. V lost 2 bases and J 5 bases, leaving 6 bases between the germline ends. The CDR3 loop spans 13 amino acids. Germline-derived CDR1 and CDR2 are MNHEY and SMNVEV (reference sequence).

The chain employs TRBV19 and TRBJ1-2; possibly TRBD1 for D (5 bases). The CDR3 is 15 residues long. In germline, CDR1 is LNHDA, CDR2 SQIVND (reference sequence). V was cut by 1 base and J by 4 bases, with 13 bases left in between. CDR3 protein: CASSIVPGQVYGYTF. The CDR3 DNA is TGTGCCAGTAGTATAGTCCCAGGGCAGGTCTATGGCTACACCTTC.

V usage is TRBV19 and J usage is TRBJ1-2; weak D call: TRBD1 (6 bases). The CDR3 extends over 13 amino acids. Per the germline V gene, CDR1 is LNHDA and CDR2 is SQIVND (reference sequence). V lost 3 bases to trimming and J lost 2 bases, with 7 bases between them. The CDR3 nucleotides read TGTGCCAGTAGTATTACAGGGAACTATGGCTACACCTTC. Encoded protein: CASSITGNYGYTF. The full variable domain, in which reference TRBV19 and TRBJ1-2 provide the parts outside the CDR3, is DGGITQSPKYLFRKEGQNVTLSCEQNLNHDAMYWYRQDPGQGLRLIYYSQIVNDFQKGDIAEGYSVSREKKESFPLTVTSAQKNPTAFYLCASSITGNYGYTFGSGTRLTVV.

The V gene is TRBV5-4, the J gene TRBJ2-1, with D tentatively TRBD1 (6 bases). Per germline, CDR1 SGHNT and CDR2 YYREEE (reference sequence). Trimming removed 4 bases from V and 7 bases from J, with 18 bases in between. This CDR3 contains 15 residues. CDR3 amino acids: CASSRRQDPRNEQFF. The CDR3 region has the DNA TGTGCCAGCAGCCGTCGACAGGACCCGAGGAATGAGCAGTTCTTC. Combining the CDR3 with reference TRBV5-4 and TRBJ2-1 gives the whole variable domain ETGVTQSPTHLIKTRGQQVTLRCSSQSGHNTVSWYQQALGQGPQFIFQYYREEENGRGNFPPRFSGLQFPNYSSELNVNALELDDSALYLCASSRRQDPRNEQFFGPGTRLTVL.

CDR3: CASSQGDRVLDEQFF. The CDR3 DNA reads as TGTGCCAGCAGCCAAGGAGACAGGGTTTTAGATGAGCAGTTCTTC. The chain carries TRBV3-1 (or the pseudogene TRBV3-2) and TRBJ2-1, with 7 bases fitting TRBD1. The germline CDR1 and CDR2 sequences are LGHDT and YNNKEL (reference sequence). The CDR3 has 15 amino acids. The ends lost 1 base at V and 8 bases at J; junction bases unmatched: 8.

The sample holds one count of this clone. This chain links TRBV9 with TRBJ2-1, with D maybe TRBD2 (5 bases). V was pared by 2 bases and J by 3 bases, with 6 bases between. Germline V gene data show CDR1 as SGDLS and CDR2 as YYNGEE. CDR3 length: 13 amino acids. In nucleotides, the CDR3 is TGTGCCAGCAGCGTTGAGGGCTACAATGAGCAGTTCTTC. Its translation is CASSVEGYNEQFF.